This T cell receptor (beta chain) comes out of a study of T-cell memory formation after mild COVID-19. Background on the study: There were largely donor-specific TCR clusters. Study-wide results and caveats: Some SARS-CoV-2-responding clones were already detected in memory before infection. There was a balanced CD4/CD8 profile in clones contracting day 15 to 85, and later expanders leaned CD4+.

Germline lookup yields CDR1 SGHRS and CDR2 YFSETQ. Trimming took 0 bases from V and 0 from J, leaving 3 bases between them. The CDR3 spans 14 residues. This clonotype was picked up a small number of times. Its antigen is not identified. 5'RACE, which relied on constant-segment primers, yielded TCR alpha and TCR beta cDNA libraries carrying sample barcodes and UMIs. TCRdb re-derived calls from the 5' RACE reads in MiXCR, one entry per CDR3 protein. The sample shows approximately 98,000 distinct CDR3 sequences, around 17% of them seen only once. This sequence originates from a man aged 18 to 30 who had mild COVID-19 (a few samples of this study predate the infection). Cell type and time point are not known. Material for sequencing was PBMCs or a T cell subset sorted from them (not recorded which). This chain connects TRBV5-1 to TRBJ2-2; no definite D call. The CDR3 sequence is CASSLAANTGELFF. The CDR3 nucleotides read TGCGCCAGCAGCTTGGCAGCGAACACCGGGGAGCTGTTTTTT. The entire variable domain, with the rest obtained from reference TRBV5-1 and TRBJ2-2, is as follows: KAGVTQTPRYLIKTRGQQVTLSCSPISGHRSVSWYQQTPGQGLQFLFEYFSETQRNKGNFPGRFSGRQFSNSRSEMNVSTLELGDSALYLCASSLAANTGELFFGEGSRLTVL.